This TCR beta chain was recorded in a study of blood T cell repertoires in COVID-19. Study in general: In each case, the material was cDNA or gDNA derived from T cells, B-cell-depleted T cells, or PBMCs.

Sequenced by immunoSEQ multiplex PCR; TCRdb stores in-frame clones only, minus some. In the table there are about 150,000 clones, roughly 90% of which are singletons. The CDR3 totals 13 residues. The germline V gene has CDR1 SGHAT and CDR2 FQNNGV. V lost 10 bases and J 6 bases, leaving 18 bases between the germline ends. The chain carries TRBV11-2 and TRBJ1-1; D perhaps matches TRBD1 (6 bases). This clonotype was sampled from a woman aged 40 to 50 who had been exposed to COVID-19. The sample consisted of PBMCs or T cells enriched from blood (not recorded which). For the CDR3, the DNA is TGTGCCACCCGGGACATCGAGAATCCTGAAGCTTTCTTT. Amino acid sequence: CATRDIENPEAFF.